This T cell receptor beta chain is drawn from a study of T cells in Graves' hyperthyroidism and ophthalmopathy. V lost 1 base to trimming and J lost 4 bases, with 11 bases between them. This CDR3 is built from 15 residues. The germline CDR1 and CDR2 sequences are SGHVS and FNYEAQ. RNA transcripts yielded amplified TCR beta CDR3 regions. With the HTBI primer set, the TCR CDR3 went through a first round of RT-PCR. From the multiplex PCR reads, TCRdb called clonotypes with MiXCR, one entry per CDR3 protein. The sample lists hundreds of thousands of distinct CDR3 sequences, roughly 20% occurring once. A NOSPECS grade of at least 4, a Clinical Activity Score of at least 3 and duration under 3 months were recorded in ophthalmopathy patients.

This TCR came from a man in his fifties with Graves' ophthalmopathy. The sample comprised blood. The rearrangement joins TRBV7-6 to TRBJ1-3; D is perhaps TRBD1 (6 bases). CDR3 loop: CASSLGGARGNTIYF. The CDR3 DNA sequence: TGTGCCAGCAGCTTAGGGGGGGCAAGGGGAAACACCATATATTTT. Using reference TRBV7-6 and TRBJ1-3 for the parts outside the CDR3, the full variable domain is GAGVSQSPRYKVTKRGQDVALRCDPISGHVSLYWYRQALGQGPEFLTYFNYEAQQDKSGLPNDRFSAERPEGSISTLTIQRTEQRDSAMYRCASSLGGARGNTIYFGEGSWLTVV.